This T cell receptor (beta chain) emerged from a study of control samples from healthy donors and cancer patients. Clones were sequenced by immunoSEQ multiplex PCR, and TCRdb holds only the in-frame ones, with some missing. Of around 170,000 clones listed, about 90% are singletons. This clone turned up a few times. V was pared by 0 bases and J by 4 bases, with 13 bases between. The CDR3 is 16 residues long. CDR1 is LGHDT, CDR2 YNNKEL, per germline (reference sequence). V usage is TRBV3-1 (or the pseudogene TRBV3-2) and J usage is TRBJ1-3; no firm D call. This sequence was found in a woman in her thirties in good health. The sample taken for sequencing was blood. The CDR3 nucleotides are TGTGCCAGCAGCCAAGAGTGGCGTAGGCTCGGAAACACCATATATTTT. Its protein product is CASSQEWRRLGNTIYF.